One sample yielded the 24 T cell receptor beta chains listed below, sequenced in a study of T cell responses to AZD1222 COVID-19 vaccine. Clones were sequenced by immunoSEQ multiplex PCR, and TCRdb holds only the in-frame ones, with some missing. The sample holds about 110,000 clones, around 90% seen once. The material was peripheral blood, obtained on day 0 of AZD1222 vaccination. Receptor source: an adult in good health.

The CDR3 coding sequence is TGTGCCAGCAGCCCCGGACAGAGGAACTATGGCTACACCTTC. Amino acid sequence: CASSPGQRNYGYTF. V usage is TRBV5-6 and J usage is TRBJ1-2; D might be TRBD1 (6 bases). Germline V lookup: CDR1 SGHDT, CDR2 YYEEEE. V lost 4 bases and J lost 2, with 12 bases in between. CDR3 length: 14 residues.

This chain connects TRBV6-2 or TRBV6-3 to TRBJ2-7, with D maybe TRBD1 (6 bases). The ends were cut back, 6 bases at V and 1 base at J, with 10 bases in the middle. CDR1 and CDR2 (germline): MNHEY, SVGEGT. The CDR3 sequence is 13 residues long. The CDR3 DNA reads TGTGCCAGCAGCCGGGACACTTCCTACGAGCAGTACTTC. Protein: CASSRDTSYEQYF.

CDR3 DNA sequence: TGTGCCAGCAGCTTGGGTCTGTATAATTCACCCCTCCACTTT. Translated, it gives CASSLGLYNSPLHF. This chain connects TRBV5-8 to TRBJ1-6, with D unresolved. V lost 0 bases and J lost 4, with 5 bases in between. Germline V CDR1 and CDR2: SGHTS, YDEGEE. The CDR3 spans 14 residues.

V and J are TRBV7-2 and TRBJ1-6; no reliable D call. Trimming stripped 2 bases from V and 7 bases from J, with 12 bases between. The CDR3 length is 15 residues. The germline V gene encodes CDR1 SGHTA and CDR2 FQGNSA. The CDR3 region is CASSLFGGQNSPLHF. The DNA for the CDR3 is TGTGCCAGCAGCTTATTCGGCGGCCAGAATTCACCCCTCCACTTT. The variable domain in full, completed from reference TRBV7-2 and TRBJ1-6, reads GAGVSQSPSNKVTEKGKDVELRCDPISGHTALYWYRQSLGQGLEFLIYFQGNSAPDKSGLPSDRFSAERTGGSVSTLTIQRTQQEDSAVYLCASSLFGGQNSPLHFGNGTRLTVT.

The genes are TRBV11-1 and TRBJ2-7; tentatively, D is TRBD1 or TRBD2 (5 bases each). With 0 bases removed from V and 2 bases from J, the gap between germline ends came to 8 bases. This CDR3 comprises 14 residues. CDR1 and CDR2 from the germline V gene are SGHAT and FQDESV (reference sequence). CDR3 nucleotides: TGTGCCAGCAGCTTAGCCGAGGGGACCTACGAGCAGTACTTC. Encoded protein: CASSLAEGTYEQYF.

The V gene is TRBV28, the J gene TRBJ1-2; perhaps TRBD1 as D (5 bases). CDR1 is MDHEN, CDR2 SYDVKM, per germline. The CDR3 consists of 13 residues. V was clipped by 3 bases and J by 5 bases, with 10 bases between them. CDR3: CASSFPGRYGYTF. The CDR3 DNA sequence: TGTGCCAGCAGTTTCCCAGGGCGGTATGGCTACACCTTC.

The rearrangement joins TRBV29-1 to TRBJ2-3; D may be TRBD2 (6 bases). V shed 1 base and J shed 2 bases, with 13 bases lying between them. The CDR3 sequence is 15 residues long. CDR1 SQVTM and CDR2 ANQGSEA come from the germline V gene. CDR3 amino acids: CSVEVGRTHTDTQYF. The CDR3 region has the DNA TGCAGCGTTGAAGTGGGGAGGACTCACACAGATACGCAGTATTTT.

The chain links TRBV24-1 to TRBJ2-5; D gene unclear. The CDR3 runs to 12 residues. CDR1 is KGHDR, CDR2 SFDVKD, per germline. V dropped 1 base and J dropped 4 bases, with 3 bases sitting between them. The CDR3 sequence: CATSDLSETQYF. The CDR3 nucleotides are TGTGCCACCAGTGATTTATCAGAGACCCAGTACTTC.

The chain is built from TRBV5-1 and TRBJ1-1; D may be TRBD1 (6 bases). Germline lookup yields CDR1 SGHRS and CDR2 YFSETQ. V was cut by 7 bases and J by 3 bases, with 13 bases left in between. CDR3 length: 13 amino acids. The CDR3 nucleotides read TGCGCCAGCGGGAAGGACAGCCACACTGAAGCTTTCTTT. Translation: CASGKDSHTEAFF. Looking up the rest from reference TRBV5-1 and TRBJ1-1 gives the full variable domain: KAGVTQTPRYLIKTRGQQVTLSCSPISGHRSVSWYQQTPGQGLQFLFEYFSETQRNKGNFPGRFSGRQFSNSRSEMNVSTLELGDSALYLCASGKDSHTEAFFGQGTRLTVV.

The rearrangement joins TRBV4-2 to TRBJ2-2; possible D gene TRBD2, 5 bases. Germline CDR1 LGHNA, CDR2 YNFKEQ. The CDR3 length is 16 residues. Trimming removed 0 bases at V and 1 base at J, with 9 bases between. The CDR3 DNA follows: TGTGCCAGCAGCCAAGAGCCAGGAGGGAACACCGGGGAGCTGTTTTTT. This translates into CASSQEPGGNTGELFF.

About this clone: Relative to the germline gene, one junction end is altered; a read error may explain this. The genes are TRBV7-8 and TRBJ2-7; no definite D call. Germline V gene sequence: CDR1 SGHVS, CDR2 FQNEAQ. The CDR3 has 12 amino acids. Written as DNA, the CDR3 is TGTGCCAGCCGCTTACACGCCCACGAGCAGTACTTC. Translating gives CASRLHAHEQYF.

The CDR3 bases are TGTGCCAGCAGTTTTTCCGACAGGGACACTGAAGCTTTCTTT. Residues: CASSFSDRDTEAFF. This rearrangement joins TRBV27 to TRBJ1-1, with 7 bases identical to TRBD1. Trimming took 3 bases from V and 3 from J; bases not matched to a gene: 4. Germline V gene data show CDR1 as MNHEY and CDR2 as SMNVEV (reference sequence). This CDR3 has 14 residues.

This chain links TRBV18 with TRBJ1-2; D ambiguous. V was clipped by 3 bases and J by 8 bases, with 13 bases between them. The CDR3 extends over 13 amino acids. Germline-derived CDR1 and CDR2 are KGHSH and LQKENI. The CDR3 loop is CASSPDRAAGYTF. The CDR3 nucleotides are TGTGCCAGCTCACCCGACCGGGCCGCGGGCTACACCTTC.

V and J are TRBV6-2 or TRBV6-3 and TRBJ2-7; D tentatively fits TRBD1 or TRBD2 (5 bases each). Trimming removed 4 bases at V and 5 bases at J, with 12 bases between. The CDR3 loop spans 13 amino acids. The V gene's germline CDR1 is MNHEY and CDR2 SVGEGT. Here the CDR3 DNA reads TGTGCCAGCAGTTCCGGGACGGTGAACGAGCAGTACTTC. It encodes CASSSGTVNEQYF.

The chain recombines TRBV9 with TRBJ2-5; a weak D match, TRBD1 (6 bases). V was shortened by 0 bases and J by 5 bases, with 11 bases between the two germline ends. The CDR3 spans 14 residues. Germline V gene lookup returns CDR1 SGDLS and CDR2 YYNGEE. CDR3 sequence reads: CASSVARGFETQYF. CDR3 DNA sequence: TGTGCCAGCAGCGTAGCCAGGGGTTTTGAGACCCAGTACTTC.

The J gene is TRBJ1-1, the V gene TRBV7-3; D not certain. V shed 0 bases and J shed 2 bases, with 7 bases lying between them. The V gene's germline CDR1 is SGHTA and CDR2 FQGTGA. The CDR3 length is 14 residues. CDR3 region: CASSLTTVNTEAFF. The CDR3 region has the DNA TGTGCCAGCAGCTTAACAACGGTCAACACTGAAGCTTTCTTT.

In DNA form, the CDR3 reads TGTGCCAGCAGGCCACAGCGGGAGAACTACAATGAGCAGTTCTTC. Encoded protein: CASRPQRENYNEQFF. The chain uses TRBV21-1 and TRBJ2-1; the D call of TRBD2 is as the table states it, not checked on the DNA. TRBV21-1 constitutes a pseudogene. The CDR3 covers 15 residues.

The J gene is TRBJ2-7, the V gene TRBV1; TRBD1 is taken as the D call from the table, unchecked against the DNA. TRBV1 is a pseudogene segment. The CDR3 has 18 residues. The CDR3 region is CTSSLLGSMSASPYEQYF. The DNA of the CDR3 is TGCACCAGCAGCCTGCTGGGCTCCATGTCGGCGAGCCCCTACGAGCAGTACTTC.

The CDR3 region is CASSYSGQGGSPLHF. For the CDR3, the DNA is TGTGCCAGCAGTTACTCGGGGCAGGGCGGTTCACCCCTCCACTTT. The chain joins TRBV6-5 to TRBJ1-6; D may be TRBD1 (5 bases). V was cut by 0 bases and J by 9 bases, with 12 bases left in between. The CDR3 is made up of 15 amino acids. Germline V gene data show CDR1 as MNHEY and CDR2 as SVGAGI.

The chain carries TRBV4-1 and TRBJ1-5; 7 bases are shared with TRBD1. V trimming: 0 bases; J trimming: 4 bases; junction bases outside the gene matches: 9. Germline-derived CDR1 and CDR2 are MGHRA and YSYEKL. The CDR3 spans 17 residues. The CDR3 nucleotides are TGCGCCAGCAGCCAAGACAGGGGGACGCTCGGTAATCAGCCCCAGCATTTT. Translation: CASSQDRGTLGNQPQHF.

The chain links TRBV5-4 to TRBJ1-2; D unresolved. CDR3 length: 14 amino acids. The germline gives CDR1 SGHNT, CDR2 YYREEE (reference sequence). V was cut by 4 bases and J by 3 bases, with 13 bases left in between. The CDR3 DNA reads TGTGCCAGCAGCCCGAGGGTGTTAGACTATGGCTACACCTTC. It codes for CASSPRVLDYGYTF.

The V and J genes are TRBV29-1 and TRBJ2-1; D call uncertain. The CDR3 runs to 16 residues. V was shortened by 6 bases and J by 0 bases, with 18 bases between the two germline ends. Looked up from germline, CDR1 is SQVTM and CDR2 is ANQGSEA. The CDR3 bases are TGCAGCGTGCCCGCGGTGGTATCGGGCTCCTACAATGAGCAGTTCTTC. Translating it yields CSVPAVVSGSYNEQFF.

V and J are TRBV18 and TRBJ2-3, with D tentatively TRBD2 (6 bases). V lost 2 bases and J 5 bases, leaving 14 bases between the germline ends. This CDR3 is built from 15 residues. The germline CDR1 and CDR2 sequences are KGHSH and LQKENI. CDR3 sequence: CASSPSRDFQDTQYF. CDR3 coding DNA: TGTGCCAGCTCACCATCCAGGGACTTTCAAGATACGCAGTATTTT. Complete variable domain (other parts from reference TRBV18 and TRBJ2-3): NAGVMQNPRHLVRRRGQEARLRCSPMKGHSHVYWYRQLPEEGLKFMVYLQKENIIDESGMPKERFSAEFPKEGPSILRIQQVVRGDSAAYFCASSPSRDFQDTQYFGPGTRLTVL.

J is TRBJ1-2 and V is TRBV5-8; TRBD1 aligns across 10 bases. Germline assignment: CDR1 SGHTS and CDR2 YDEGEE. This CDR3 is 14 amino acids long. Trimming at V came to 0 bases and at J to 9 bases, leaving 5 bases not matched to a gene. The CDR3 DNA follows: TGTGCCAGCAGCTTGGGGGACAGGGGCCGGAGCTACACCTTC. It specifies CASSLGDRGRSYTF.